This T cell receptor (beta chain) was obtained from a study of blood T cell repertoires in COVID-19. Assay: immunoSEQ multiplex PCR; the TCRdb copy retains only in-frame clones and omits some. This sample has about 410,000 clones; 90% occur once, and the top ten carry 0.6% to 0.7%. This clone occurred once. Germline assignment: CDR1 SGHTA and CDR2 FQGNSA. J lost 5 bases, V lost 5 bases, and 4 bases had no gene match. The CDR3 has 14 amino acids. The source of this sequence is a man in his late teens or twenties who had recovered from COVID-19. Source material: PBMCs or T cells enriched from blood (not recorded which). The V and J genes are TRBV7-2 and TRBJ1-1; 11 bases are a match to TRBD1. CDR3 DNA sequence: TGTGCCAGCAGCAGGACAGGGGGCCCAACTGAAGCTTTCTTT. This encodes CASSRTGGPTEAFF.